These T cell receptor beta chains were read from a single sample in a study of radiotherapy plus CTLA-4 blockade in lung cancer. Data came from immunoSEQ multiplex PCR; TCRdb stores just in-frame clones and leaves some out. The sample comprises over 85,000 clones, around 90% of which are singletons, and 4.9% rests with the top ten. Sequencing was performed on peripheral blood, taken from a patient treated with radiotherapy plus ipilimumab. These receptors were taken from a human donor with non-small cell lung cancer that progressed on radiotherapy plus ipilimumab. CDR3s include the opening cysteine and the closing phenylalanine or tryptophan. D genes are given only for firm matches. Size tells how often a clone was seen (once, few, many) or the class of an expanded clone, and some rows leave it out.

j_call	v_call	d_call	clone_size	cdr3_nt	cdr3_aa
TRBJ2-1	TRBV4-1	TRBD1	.	TGCGCCAGCAGCCGTACCGGGACAGGTGGCGTCAATGAGCAGTTCTTC	CASSRTGTGGVNEQFF
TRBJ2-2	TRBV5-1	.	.	TGCGCCAGCAGCTTGGTAGACAGCACCGGGGAGCTGTTTTTT	CASSLVDSTGELFF
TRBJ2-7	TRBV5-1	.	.	TGCGCCAGCAGCTTGGCAGGAAACTACGAGCAGTACTTC	CASSLAGNYEQYF
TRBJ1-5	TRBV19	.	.	TGTGCCAGTAGTATGGGCTCTCTTGGCAATCAGCCCCAGCATTTT	CASSMGSLGNQPQHF
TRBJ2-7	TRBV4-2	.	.	TGTGCCAGCAGCCAAGATCAAGCCAGTTCCTACGAGCAGTACTTC	CASSQDQASSYEQYF
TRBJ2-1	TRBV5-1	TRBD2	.	TGCGCCAGCAGCTTGTCTAGCGGGAGTCCCAGCTCCTACAATGAGCAGTTCTTC	CASSLSSGSPSSYNEQFF
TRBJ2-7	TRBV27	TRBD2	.	TGTGCCAGCAGCAAAACAGCGGGAGGCTACGAGCAGTACTTC	CASSKTAGGYEQYF
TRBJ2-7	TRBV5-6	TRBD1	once	TGTGCCAGCAGCCGAGACCGGGACAGAACATTCTACGAGCAGTACTTC	CASSRDRDRTFYEQYF
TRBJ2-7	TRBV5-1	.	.	TGCGCCAGCAGCTTGGGAGGGGTCAGGGAACACGAGCAGTACTTC	CASSLGGVREHEQYF
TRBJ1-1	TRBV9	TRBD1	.	TGTGCCAGCAGCAACTCCGGGACAGGGGGAACTGAAGCTTTCTTT	CASSNSGTGGTEAFF
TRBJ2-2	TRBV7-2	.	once	TGTGCCAGCAGCTTAGCAGGCACCGGGGAGCTGTTTTTT	CASSLAGTGELFF
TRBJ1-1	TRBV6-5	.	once	TGTGCCAGCAGCAATAAGGGGGACACTGAAGCTTTCTTT	CASSNKGDTEAFF
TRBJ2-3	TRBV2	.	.	TGTGCCAGCAGTGATAGGGGGTTTGCAGATACGCAGTATTTT	CASSDRGFADTQYF
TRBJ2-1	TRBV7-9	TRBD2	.	TGTGCCAGCAGCTTAGAAAGCGGGAGATGGAATGAGCAGTTCTTC	CASSLESGRWNEQFF
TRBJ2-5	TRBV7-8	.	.	TGTGCCAGCAGCCCACTACAGGGTGTGGGGGAGACCCAGTACTTC	CASSPLQGVGETQYF
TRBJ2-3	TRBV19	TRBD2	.	TGTGCCAGTAGCCTGAGCGGGAGGGGGGGTGATACGCAGTATTTT	CASSLSGRGGDTQYF
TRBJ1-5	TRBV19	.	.	TGTGCCAGTAGTATCATGGACGGCGCGCAGCATTTT	CASSIMDGAQHF
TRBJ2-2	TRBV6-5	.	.	TGTGCCAGCAGCGATCTAGTATCGAACACCGGGGAGCTGTTTTTT	CASSDLVSNTGELFF
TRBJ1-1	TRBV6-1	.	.	TGTGCCAGCAGGAGACAGGCCGATATGAACACTGAAGCTTTCTTT	CASRRQADMNTEAFF
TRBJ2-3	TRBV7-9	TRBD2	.	TGTGCCAGCAGCTTAGAGGGACTAGGCACAGATACGCAGTATTTT	CASSLEGLGTDTQYF
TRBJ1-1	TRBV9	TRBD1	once	TGTGCCAGCAGCTTAATAACAGGGGTGGATACTGAAGCTTTCTTT	CASSLITGVDTEAFF
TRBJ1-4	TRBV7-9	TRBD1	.	TGTGCCAGCAGCTTGACAGGGGCGAATGAAAAACTGTTTTTT	CASSLTGANEKLFF
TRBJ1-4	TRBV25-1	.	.	TGTGCCAGCAGTGAAACTTGGACTGGACAGCGCGGCCGAAAACTGTTTTTT	CASSETWTGQRGRKLFF
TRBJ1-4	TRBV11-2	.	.	TGTGCCAGCAGCCGACAGAATGAAAAACTGTTTTTT	CASSRQNEKLFF
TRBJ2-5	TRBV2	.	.	TGTGCCAGCAGCCTACTAGCTTCCCAAGAGACCCAGTACTTC	CASSLLASQETQYF
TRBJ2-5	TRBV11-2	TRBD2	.	TGTGCCAGCAGCCGGACTAGCGGGACTGAGACCCAGTACTTC	CASSRTSGTETQYF
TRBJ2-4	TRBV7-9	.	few	TGTGCCAGCAGCCCAACGGGGAGTCCCAAAAACATTCAGTACTTC	CASSPTGSPKNIQYF
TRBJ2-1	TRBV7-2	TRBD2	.	TGTGCCAGCAGCGCCGTTTCGGGAGGCTACAATGAGCAGTTCTTC	CASSAVSGGYNEQFF
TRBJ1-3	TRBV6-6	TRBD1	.	TGTGCCAGCAGCTATGACGGGACAGGGAGTAGAAACACCATATATTTT	CASSYDGTGSRNTIYF
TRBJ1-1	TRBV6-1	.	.	TGTGCCAGCAGTCAGTATGAAGCTTTCTTT	CASSQYEAFF
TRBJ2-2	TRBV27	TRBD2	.	TGTGCCAGCAGTTCCCGGGGAAGAGGACTAGCGGGAGTAAGTTCCGGGGAGCTGTTTTTT	CASSSRGRGLAGVSSGELFF
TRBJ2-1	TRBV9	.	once	TGTGCCAGCAGCGTAGGGTGGGCAGCCTACAATGAGCAGTTCTTC	CASSVGWAAYNEQFF
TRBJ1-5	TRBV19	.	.	TGTGCCAGTAGTATAGTGAGGGGCGATCAGCCCCAGCATTTT	CASSIVRGDQPQHF
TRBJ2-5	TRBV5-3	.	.	TGTGCCAGAAACGACCTACAAGAGACCCAGTACTTC	CARNDLQETQYF
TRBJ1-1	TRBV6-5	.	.	TGTGCCAGCAGCGTCTTCGGGGGCGCGACTGAAGCTTTCTTT	CASSVFGGATEAFF
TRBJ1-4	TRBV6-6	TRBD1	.	TGTGCCAGCAGTCAGAACAGGGGTTTGTCTAATGAAAAACTGTTTTTT	CASSQNRGLSNEKLFF
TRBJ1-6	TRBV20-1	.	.	TGCAGTGCTAGAACCCTTTTGGCCCTCCACTTT	CSARTLLALHF
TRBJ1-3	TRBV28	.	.	TGTGCCAGCAGTTTATACGTAGTCGCGAGCTCTGGAAACACCATATATTTT	CASSLYVVASSGNTIYF
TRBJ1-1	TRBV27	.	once	TGTGCCGGCGGTACTGAAGCTTTCTTT	CAGGTEAFF
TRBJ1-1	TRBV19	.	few	TGTGCCAGTATCGGGGGCACTGAAGCTTTCTTT	CASIGGTEAFF
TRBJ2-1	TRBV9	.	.	TGTGCCAGCAGCGTTAGACTATCCTCCTACAATGAGCAGTTCTTC	CASSVRLSSYNEQFF
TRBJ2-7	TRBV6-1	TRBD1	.	TGTGCCAGCAGCAACAGGGGGCCCTACGAGCAGTACTTC	CASSNRGPYEQYF